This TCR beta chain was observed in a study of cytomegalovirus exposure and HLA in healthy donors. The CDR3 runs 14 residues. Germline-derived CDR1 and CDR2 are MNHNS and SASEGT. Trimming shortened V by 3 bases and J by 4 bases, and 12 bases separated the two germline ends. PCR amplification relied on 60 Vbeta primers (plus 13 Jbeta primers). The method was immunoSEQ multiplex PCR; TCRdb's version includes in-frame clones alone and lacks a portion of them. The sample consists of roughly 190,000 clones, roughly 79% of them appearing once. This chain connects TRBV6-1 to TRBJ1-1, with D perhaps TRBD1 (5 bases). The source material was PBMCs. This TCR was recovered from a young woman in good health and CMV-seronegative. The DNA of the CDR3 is TGTGCCAGCAGTGATATTACAGGTGGCACTGAAGCTTTCTTT. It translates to CASSDITGGTEAFF.